The clone carrying this T cell receptor (beta chain) came up many times. No antigen is known for it. Amplification yielded TCR beta CDR3 regions, with RNA transcripts as the source. Researchers ran a first-round RT-PCR on the TCR CDR3 using the HTBI primer set. TCRdb re-called the multiplex PCR reads with MiXCR, one entry per CDR3 protein. The sample yields around 420,000 distinct CDR3 sequences, around 16% seen once. Reasons for excluding patients were uncontrolled infection, other autoimmune disease, pregnancy or lactation. The record originates from a study of T cells in Graves' hyperthyroidism and ophthalmopathy. Study outcomes and limitations: Ophthalmopathy was distinguished from stable hyperthyroidism by 13 V-J signatures. Most clonotypes expanded in the thyroid (above 0.001) were also present in blood. Model predictions of ophthalmopathy came a median around 6.5 months before onset.

The source of this sequence is a woman in her late teens or twenties with Graves' hyperthyroidism. The sample was blood.

The CDR3 loop is CASSASWGELAKNIQYF. The CDR3 nucleotides are TGTGCCAGCAGCGCAAGTTGGGGGGAACTAGCCAAAAACATTCAGTACTTC. V usage is TRBV7-2 and J usage is TRBJ2-4; maybe TRBD2 (6 bases). V was cut by 5 bases and J by 0 bases, with 17 bases left in between. Germline loops: CDR1 SGHTA, CDR2 FQGNSA. The CDR3 consists of 17 residues.